This T cell receptor (beta chain) was sequenced for a study of shared clonotypes between healthy human individuals. Study conclusions and caveats: Sequencing depth was predicted to influence how clonotypes are shared among donors. The low donor count limited represented genetic and exposure-history diversity.

The assay ran at deep level. Study processing details: Junction-only sequences without quality scores came from ImmunoSEQ, so filtering differed. Repertoires were generated with immunoSEQ multiplex PCR, while TCRdb's copy carries only in-frame clones and drops some. V and J calls plus clone size are reproduced from that table; the DNA served to infer D and trimming. The table includes about half a million clones, 75% to 85% detected once. Of note for this clone: Its specificity is unknown.

V was shortened by 7 bases and J by 5 bases, with 14 bases between the two germline ends. Germline V gives CDR1 SQVTM, CDR2 ANQGSEA. This CDR3 is 12 amino acids long. This receptor was identified in a woman aged 35 to 49 in good health. Some clones in this sample may be carry-over from other donors' samples. This chain connects TRBV29-1 to TRBJ2-5; no firm D call. The sequenced material came from PBMCs. Here the CDR3 reads CSADGQRETQYF. CDR3 DNA: TGCAGCGCCGACGGGCAGAGGGAGACCCAGTACTTC.